This TCR beta chain was obtained from a study of blood T cell repertoires in COVID-19. Study as a whole: PBMCs, B-cell-depleted T cells, or T cells were the source of the cDNA or gDNA that made up the material.

Original handling: By means of reference gene primer amplification, nucleated cell counts were estimated. The repertoire was sequenced with immunoSEQ multiplex PCR; TCRdb's copy has only in-frame clones and lacks some. For V, J and clone size, that table is used; D and trimming come from the DNA. The sample includes under 250,000 clones, about 89% seen only once; the top ten take roughly 6%. The CDR3 runs to 15 residues. CDR1 MNHEY and CDR2 SVGAGI come from the germline V gene. V lost 0 bases to trimming and J lost 7 bases, with 10 bases between them. This receptor was taken from a man in his sixties who had recovered from COVID-19. The sample comprised peripheral blood. The chain couples TRBV6-5 to TRBJ1-6; D possibly corresponds to TRBD1 (6 bases). The CDR3 here is CASSYSHRENSPLHF. The CDR3 nucleotides are TGTGCCAGCAGTTACTCCCACAGGGAGAATTCACCCCTCCACTTT.